The rows below give T cell receptor beta chains drawn from one sample of a study of OX40 agonist ivuxolimab in advanced cancers. The method was immunoSEQ multiplex PCR; TCRdb's version includes in-frame clones alone and lacks a portion of them. The sample has over 100,000 clones, 90% to 95% seen once; the top ten hold under 1.3%. This specimen was CD4+ or CD8+ T cells sorted from blood, taken in a trial of the OX40 agonist ivuxolimab. These receptors came from an adult with an advanced solid tumor such as melanoma, head and neck, liver or kidney cancer. Both conserved end residues are part of each CDR3. Each record gives: clone size, J gene, CDR3 length, D gene, V gene, CDR3 protein, CDR3 DNA. D genes are given only for firm matches. Some rows have no size entry. The others give once, few or many, or a class for an expanded clone.

. | TRBJ1-5 | 12 | . | TRBV7-8 | CASSLVNQPQHF | TGTGCCAGCAGCTTGGTCAATCAGCCCCAGCATTTT
. | TRBJ1-6 | 16 | TRBD1 | TRBV4-3 | CASSQHRDSQGSPLHF | TGCGCCAGCAGCCAACACCGGGACAGCCAAGGATCACCCCTCCACTTT
. | TRBJ2-7 | 11 | . | TRBV11-2 | CASSYYYEQYF | TGTGCCAGCAGCTACTATTACGAGCAGTACTTC
few | TRBJ1-2 | 12 | . | TRBV15 | CATSRIREVYTF | TGTGCCACCAGCAGAATCCGGGAGGTGTACACCTTC
. | TRBJ1-2 | 14 | . | TRBV21-1 | CASVRLGRVGGYTF | TGTGCCAGCGTACGCCTCGGAAGGGTTGGCGGCTACACCTTC
. | TRBJ1-1 | 15 | TRBD1 | TRBV7-2 | CASRPARGQDTEAFF | TGTGCCAGCAGGCCCGCCAGGGGGCAGGACACTGAAGCTTTCTTT
. | TRBJ1-5 | 15 | TRBD1 | TRBV30 | CAWSKGQASNQPQHF | TGTGCCTGGAGTAAGGGACAGGCAAGCAATCAGCCCCAGCATTTT
. | TRBJ1-2 | 13 | . | TRBV11-1 | CASSLNLNYGYTF | TGTGCCAGCAGCTTAAACCTCAACTATGGCTACACCTTC
. | TRBJ2-2 | 14 | . | TRBV9 | CASSTQKDTGELFF | TGTGCCAGCAGCACCCAGAAAGACACCGGGGAGCTGTTTTTT
once | TRBJ1-1 | 14 | . | TRBV6-1 | CASSEWGPNTEAFF | TGTGCCAGCAGTGAGTGGGGCCCGAACACTGAAGCTTTCTTT
. | TRBJ1-6 | 14 | . | TRBV19 | CASSIAGFNSPLHF | TGTGCCAGTAGTATAGCGGGGTTTAATTCACCCCTCCACTTT
. | TRBJ2-1 | 15 | TRBD2 | TRBV15 | CATSKSFSGGGKQFF | TGTGCCACCTCCAAAAGTTTTAGCGGCGGGGGGAAGCAGTTCTTC
. | TRBJ1-5 | 16 | TRBD1 | TRBV27 | CASSSTGTASNQPQHF | TGTGCCAGCAGTTCCACCGGGACAGCTAGCAATCAGCCCCAGCATTTT
once | TRBJ2-3 | 11 | . | TRBV20-1 | CSAGSTDTQYF | TGCAGTGCTGGGTCCACAGATACGCAGTATTTT
. | TRBJ1-4 | 14 | TRBD1 | TRBV5-1 | CASSLQGTNEKLFF | TGCGCCAGCAGCCTACAGGGGACTAATGAAAAACTGTTTTTT
. | TRBJ1-3 | 13 | . | TRBV19 | CASRSDRGNTIYF | TGTGCCAGTAGAAGTGACAGGGGAAACACCATATATTTT
once | TRBJ2-3 | 15 | . | TRBV6-5 | CASSYSLGALDTQYF | TGTGCCAGCAGTTACTCTCTGGGAGCCCTAGATACGCAGTATTTT
. | TRBJ1-4 | 14 | . | TRBV30 | CAWSSNLKNEKLFF | TGTGCCTGGAGTTCAAACCTAAAAAATGAAAAACTGTTTTTT
once | TRBJ2-7 | 14 | . | TRBV28 | CASSPTPRGTEQYF | TGTGCCAGCAGTCCCACCCCTAGGGGGACGGAGCAGTACTTC
once | TRBJ2-1 | 15 | . | TRBV7-2 | CASRLGSFPSNEQFF | TGTGCCAGCAGGCTCGGGTCTTTTCCTTCGAATGAGCAGTTCTTC
. | TRBJ2-1 | 16 | TRBD1 | TRBV7-8 | CASSFRDRGIYNEQFF | TGTGCCAGCAGCTTCCGGGACAGGGGTATCTACAATGAGCAGTTCTTC
. | TRBJ1-2 | 11 | . | TRBV5-6 | CASSFNYGYTF | TGTGCCAGCAGCTTTAACTATGGCTACACCTTC
. | TRBJ2-3 | 15 | . | TRBV5-6 | CASSLVGDATDTQYF | TGTGCCAGCAGCTTGGTCGGGGATGCCACAGATACGCAGTATTTT
. | TRBJ2-7 | 15 | TRBD2 | TRBV5-6 | CASSSISGRAGEQYF | TGTGCCAGCAGCTCGATTAGCGGGAGGGCCGGCGAGCAGTACTTC
. | TRBJ1-4 | 16 | . | TRBV6-5 | CASSYSGASGDKKLFF | TGTGCCAGCAGTTACTCGGGGGCTTCTGGGGACAAAAAACTGTTTTTT
. | TRBJ1-1 | 14 | . | TRBV19 | CASSGRGVGTEAFF | TGTGCCAGTAGTGGAAGGGGGGTTGGGACTGAAGCTTTCTTT
. | TRBJ2-6 | 15 | TRBD2 | TRBV7-9 | CASSLRGAGANVLTF | TGTGCCAGCAGCTTACGGGGGGCTGGGGCCAACGTCCTGACTTTC
. | TRBJ1-5 | 15 | . | TRBV7-2 | CASSYGPPSNQPQHF | TGTGCCAGCAGCTACGGGCCCCCAAGCAATCAGCCCCAGCATTTT
. | TRBJ1-5 | 15 | . | TRBV6-5 | CASSRTPTSRQPQHF | TGTGCCAGCAGCCGAACTCCGACATCCCGTCAGCCCCAGCATTTT
. | TRBJ2-2 | 15 | . | TRBV30 | CAWSLDRLDTGELFF | TGTGCCTGGAGTTTAGACAGGTTGGACACCGGGGAGCTGTTTTTT
. | TRBJ1-1 | 12 | . | TRBV29-1 | CSVGPGNTEAFF | TGCAGCGTGGGTCCAGGGAACACTGAAGCTTTCTTT
. | TRBJ2-1 | 15 | . | TRBV7-9 | CASSLTQAAGNEQFF | TGTGCCAGCAGCCTGACTCAAGCTGCGGGCAATGAGCAGTTCTTC
. | TRBJ1-1 | 15 | TRBD1 | TRBV6-5 | CASSHRGFEQTEAFF | TGTGCCAGCAGTCACAGGGGATTCGAACAAACTGAAGCTTTCTTT
. | TRBJ2-5 | 13 | TRBD2 | TRBV7-7 | CASGRQPQETQYF | TGTGCTAGCGGGAGGCAGCCACAAGAGACCCAGTACTTC
once | TRBJ2-3 | 13 | . | TRBV7-2 | CASSSTLTDTQYF | TGTGCCAGCAGCTCCACCCTTACTGATACGCAGTATTTT
. | TRBJ2-3 | 16 | TRBD2 | TRBV5-4 | CASSRQGLAGTDTQYF | TGTGCCAGCAGCCGACAGGGACTAGCTGGCACAGATACGCAGTATTTT
. | TRBJ2-7 | 13 | TRBD1 | TRBV2 | CASSLDRNYEQYF | TGTGCCAGCAGTTTGGACAGGAACTACGAGCAGTACTTC
. | TRBJ1-1 | 15 | . | TRBV15 | CATSRPGTLNTEAFF | TGTGCCACCAGCAGACCAGGGACACTGAACACTGAAGCTTTCTTT
. | TRBJ1-1 | 15 | TRBD1 | TRBV5-4 | CASSHPQGGNTEAFF | TGTGCCAGCAGCCACCCACAGGGGGGAAACACTGAAGCTTTCTTT
. | TRBJ2-7 | 15 | TRBD1 | TRBV25-1 | CASNAEGGDPYEQYF | TGTGCCAGCAATGCGGAAGGGGGCGATCCCTACGAGCAGTACTTC
few | TRBJ2-7 | 15 | . | TRBV5-1 | CASSAGSATLGEQYF | TGCGCCAGCAGCGCCGGGTCGGCGACTCTTGGGGAGCAGTACTTC